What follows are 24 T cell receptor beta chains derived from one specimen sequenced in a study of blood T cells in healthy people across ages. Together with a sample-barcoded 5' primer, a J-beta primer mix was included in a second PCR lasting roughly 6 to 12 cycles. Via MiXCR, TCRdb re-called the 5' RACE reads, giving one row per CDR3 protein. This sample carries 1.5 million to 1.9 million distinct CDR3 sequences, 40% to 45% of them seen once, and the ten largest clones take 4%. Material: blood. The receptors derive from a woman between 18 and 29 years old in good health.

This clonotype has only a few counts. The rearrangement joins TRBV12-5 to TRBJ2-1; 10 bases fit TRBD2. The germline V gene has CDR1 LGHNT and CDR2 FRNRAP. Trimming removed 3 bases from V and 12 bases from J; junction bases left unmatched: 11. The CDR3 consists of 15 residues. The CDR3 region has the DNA TGTGCTAGTGGTTTCGAAACTAGCGGGGTGGTTGGGCAGTTCTTC. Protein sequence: CASGFETSGVVGQFF.

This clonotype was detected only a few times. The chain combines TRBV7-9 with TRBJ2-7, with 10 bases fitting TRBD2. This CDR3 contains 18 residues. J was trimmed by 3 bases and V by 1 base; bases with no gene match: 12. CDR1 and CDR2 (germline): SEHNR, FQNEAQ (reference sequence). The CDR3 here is CASSLDKTSGPAYYEQYF. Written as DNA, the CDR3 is TGTGCCAGCAGCTTAGATAAGACTAGCGGGCCTGCTTACTACGAGCAGTACTTC.

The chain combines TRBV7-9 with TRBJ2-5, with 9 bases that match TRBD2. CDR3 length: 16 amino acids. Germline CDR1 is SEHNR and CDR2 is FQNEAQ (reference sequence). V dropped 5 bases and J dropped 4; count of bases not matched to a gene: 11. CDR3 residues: CASSPLAGEAGETQYF. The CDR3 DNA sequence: TGTGCCAGCAGCCCCTTAGCGGGAGAGGCAGGAGAGACCCAGTACTTC.

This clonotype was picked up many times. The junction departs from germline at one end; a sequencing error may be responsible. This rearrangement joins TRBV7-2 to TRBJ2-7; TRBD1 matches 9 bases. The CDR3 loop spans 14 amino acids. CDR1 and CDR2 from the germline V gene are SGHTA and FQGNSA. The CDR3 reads CASSLGQGRYEQYF. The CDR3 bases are TGCGCCAGCAGCTTGGGACAGGGACGGTACGAGCAGTACTTC.

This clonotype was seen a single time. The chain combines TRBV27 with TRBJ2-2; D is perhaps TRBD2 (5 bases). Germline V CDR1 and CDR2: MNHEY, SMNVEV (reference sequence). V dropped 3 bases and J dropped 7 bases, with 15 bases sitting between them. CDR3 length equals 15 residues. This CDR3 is CASSFSRPRGGELFF. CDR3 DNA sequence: TGTGCCAGCAGTTTCTCGAGACCACGGGGCGGGGAGCTGTTTTTT.

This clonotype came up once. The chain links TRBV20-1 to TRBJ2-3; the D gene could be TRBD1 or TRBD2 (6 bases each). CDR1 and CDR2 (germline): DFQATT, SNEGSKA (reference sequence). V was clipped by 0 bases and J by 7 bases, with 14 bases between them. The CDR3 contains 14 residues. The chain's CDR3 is CSARDLGAGHTQYF. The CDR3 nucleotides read TGCAGTGCTAGAGATTTGGGGGCGGGGCATACGCAGTATTTT.

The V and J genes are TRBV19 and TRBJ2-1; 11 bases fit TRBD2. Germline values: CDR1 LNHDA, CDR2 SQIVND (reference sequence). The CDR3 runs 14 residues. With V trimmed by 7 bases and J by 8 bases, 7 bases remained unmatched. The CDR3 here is CASNLAGGQDEQFF. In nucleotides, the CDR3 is TGTGCCAGTAACCTAGCGGGGGGCCAGGATGAGCAGTTCTTC.

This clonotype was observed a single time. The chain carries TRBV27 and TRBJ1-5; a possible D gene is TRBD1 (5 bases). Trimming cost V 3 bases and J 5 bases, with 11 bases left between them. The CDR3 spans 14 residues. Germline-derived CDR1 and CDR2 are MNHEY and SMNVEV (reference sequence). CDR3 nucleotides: TGTGCCAGCAGTTTGCGGCCAGGGTATCAGCCCCAGCATTTT. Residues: CASSLRPGYQPQHF.

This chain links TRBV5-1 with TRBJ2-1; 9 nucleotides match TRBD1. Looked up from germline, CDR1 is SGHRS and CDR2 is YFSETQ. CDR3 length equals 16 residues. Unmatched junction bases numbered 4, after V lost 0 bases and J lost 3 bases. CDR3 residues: CASSLDGTGFYNEQFF. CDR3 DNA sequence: TGCGCCAGCAGCTTGGATGGGACAGGGTTCTACAATGAGCAGTTCTTC.

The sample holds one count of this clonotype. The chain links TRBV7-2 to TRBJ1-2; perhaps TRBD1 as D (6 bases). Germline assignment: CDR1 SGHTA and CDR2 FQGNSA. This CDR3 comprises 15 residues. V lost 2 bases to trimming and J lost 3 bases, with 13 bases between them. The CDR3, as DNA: TGTGCCAGCAGCTTAAGTAACAGGGCGGACTATGGCTACACCTTC. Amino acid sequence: CASSLSNRADYGYTF.

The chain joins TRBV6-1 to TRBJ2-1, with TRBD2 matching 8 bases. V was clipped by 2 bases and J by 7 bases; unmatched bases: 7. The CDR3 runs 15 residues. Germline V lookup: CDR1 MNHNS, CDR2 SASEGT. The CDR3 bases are TGTGCCAGCAGTGAACTGAGCGGGAGTAGGAATGAGCAGTTCTTC. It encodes CASSELSGSRNEQFF.

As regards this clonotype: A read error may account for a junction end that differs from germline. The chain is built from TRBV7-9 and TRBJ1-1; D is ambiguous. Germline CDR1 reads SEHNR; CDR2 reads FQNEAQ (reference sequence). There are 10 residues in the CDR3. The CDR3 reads CASSLTGAFF. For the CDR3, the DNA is TGTGCCAGCAGCTTAACTGGAGCTTTCTTT.

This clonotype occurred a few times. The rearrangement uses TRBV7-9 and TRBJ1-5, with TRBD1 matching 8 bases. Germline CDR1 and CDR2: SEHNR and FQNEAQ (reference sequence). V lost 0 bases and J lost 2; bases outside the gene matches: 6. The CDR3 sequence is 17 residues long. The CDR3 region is CASSLARTGSGNQPQHF. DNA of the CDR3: TGTGCCAGCAGCTTAGCTCGGACAGGGTCGGGCAATCAGCCCCAGCATTTT.

CDR3: CASSLAGRNNEKLFF. The CDR3 region has the DNA TGTGCCAGCAGTTTAGCGGGACGGAATAATGAAAAACTGTTTTTT. This rearrangement joins TRBV12-3 or TRBV12-4 to TRBJ1-4; TRBD1 is a possible D gene (5 bases). The CDR3 covers 15 residues. Trimming removed 0 bases at V and 4 bases at J, with 9 bases between.

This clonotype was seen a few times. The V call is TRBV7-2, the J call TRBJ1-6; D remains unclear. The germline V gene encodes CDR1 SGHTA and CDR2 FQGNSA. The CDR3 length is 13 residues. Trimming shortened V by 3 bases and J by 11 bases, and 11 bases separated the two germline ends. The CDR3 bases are TGTGCCAGCAGCTTGGCCGGCCAGACACCCCTCCACTTT. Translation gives CASSLAGQTPLHF.

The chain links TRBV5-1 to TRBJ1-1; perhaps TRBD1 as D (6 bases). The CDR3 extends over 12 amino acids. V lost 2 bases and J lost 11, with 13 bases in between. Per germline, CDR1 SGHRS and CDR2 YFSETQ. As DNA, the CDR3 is TGCGCCAGCAGCTTCGGAGGAGGGGGTGCTTTCTTT. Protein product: CASSFGGGGAFF. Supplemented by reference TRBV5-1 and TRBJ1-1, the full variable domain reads KAGVTQTPRYLIKTRGQQVTLSCSPISGHRSVSWYQQTPGQGLQFLFEYFSETQRNKGNFPGRFSGRQFSNSRSEMNVSTLELGDSALYLCASSFGGGGAFFGQGTRLTVV.

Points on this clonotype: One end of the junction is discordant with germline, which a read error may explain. The CDR3 bases are TGTGTCATCAGTGAGCGCCAAAACGAGCAGTACTTC. This encodes CVISERQNEQYF. The rearrangement joins TRBV10-3 to TRBJ2-7; D is ambiguous. Per germline, CDR1 ENHRY and CDR2 SYGVKD. The CDR3 spans 12 residues.

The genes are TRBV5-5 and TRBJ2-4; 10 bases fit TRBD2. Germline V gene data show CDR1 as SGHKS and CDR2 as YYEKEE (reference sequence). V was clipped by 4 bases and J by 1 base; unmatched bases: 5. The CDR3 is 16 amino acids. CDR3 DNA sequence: TGTGCCAGCAGCACACTAGCGGGGTTGGCCAAAAACATTCAGTACTTC. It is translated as CASSTLAGLAKNIQYF.

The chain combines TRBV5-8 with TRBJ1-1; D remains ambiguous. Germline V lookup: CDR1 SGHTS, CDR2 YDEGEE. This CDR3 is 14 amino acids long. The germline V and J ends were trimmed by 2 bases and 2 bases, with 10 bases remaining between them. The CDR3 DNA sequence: TGTGCCAGCAGCTTCATATCGCTAAACACTGAAGCTTTCTTT. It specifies CASSFISLNTEAFF.

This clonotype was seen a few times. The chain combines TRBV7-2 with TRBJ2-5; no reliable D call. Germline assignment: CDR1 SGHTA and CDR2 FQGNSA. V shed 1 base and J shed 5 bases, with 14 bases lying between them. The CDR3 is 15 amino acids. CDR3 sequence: CASSLVGAIRETQYF. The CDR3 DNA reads TGTGCCAGCAGCTTAGTAGGTGCGATCCGGGAGACCCAGTACTTC. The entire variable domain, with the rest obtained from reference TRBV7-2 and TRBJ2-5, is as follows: GAGVSQSPSNKVTEKGKDVELRCDPISGHTALYWYRQSLGQGLEFLIYFQGNSAPDKSGLPSDRFSAERTGGSVSTLTIQRTQQEDSAVYLCASSLVGAIRETQYFGPGTRLLVL.

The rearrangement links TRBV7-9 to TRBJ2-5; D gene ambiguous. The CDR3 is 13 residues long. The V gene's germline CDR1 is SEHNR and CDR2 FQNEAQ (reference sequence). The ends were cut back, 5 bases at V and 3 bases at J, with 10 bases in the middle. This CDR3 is CASSHLNEETQYF. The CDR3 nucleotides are TGTGCCAGCAGCCACCTCAATGAAGAGACCCAGTACTTC.

The CDR3 spells CASSKIWDRGDEQYF. As DNA, the CDR3 is TGTGCCAGCAGCAAAATTTGGGACAGGGGGGACGAGCAGTACTTC. The rearrangement uses TRBV9 and TRBJ2-7, with TRBD1 identical over 11 bases. Germline V lookup: CDR1 SGDLS, CDR2 YYNGEE. The CDR3 is made up of 15 amino acids. V lost 4 bases to trimming and J lost 5 bases; unmatched junction nucleotides: 8.

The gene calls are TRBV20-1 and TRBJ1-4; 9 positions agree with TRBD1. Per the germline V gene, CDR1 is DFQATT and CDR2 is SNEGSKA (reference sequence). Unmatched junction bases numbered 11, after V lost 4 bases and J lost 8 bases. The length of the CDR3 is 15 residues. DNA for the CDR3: TGCAGTGCTACTCCCACCGGGACAGGGAGAGAAAAACTGTTTTTT. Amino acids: CSATPTGTGREKLFF.

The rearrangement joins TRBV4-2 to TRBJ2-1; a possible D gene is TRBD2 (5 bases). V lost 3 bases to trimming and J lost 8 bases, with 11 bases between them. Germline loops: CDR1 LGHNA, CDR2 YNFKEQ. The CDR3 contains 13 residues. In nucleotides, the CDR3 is TGTGCCAGCAGCCAGGCGCTAGCAGATGAGCAGTTCTTC. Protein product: CASSQALADEQFF.